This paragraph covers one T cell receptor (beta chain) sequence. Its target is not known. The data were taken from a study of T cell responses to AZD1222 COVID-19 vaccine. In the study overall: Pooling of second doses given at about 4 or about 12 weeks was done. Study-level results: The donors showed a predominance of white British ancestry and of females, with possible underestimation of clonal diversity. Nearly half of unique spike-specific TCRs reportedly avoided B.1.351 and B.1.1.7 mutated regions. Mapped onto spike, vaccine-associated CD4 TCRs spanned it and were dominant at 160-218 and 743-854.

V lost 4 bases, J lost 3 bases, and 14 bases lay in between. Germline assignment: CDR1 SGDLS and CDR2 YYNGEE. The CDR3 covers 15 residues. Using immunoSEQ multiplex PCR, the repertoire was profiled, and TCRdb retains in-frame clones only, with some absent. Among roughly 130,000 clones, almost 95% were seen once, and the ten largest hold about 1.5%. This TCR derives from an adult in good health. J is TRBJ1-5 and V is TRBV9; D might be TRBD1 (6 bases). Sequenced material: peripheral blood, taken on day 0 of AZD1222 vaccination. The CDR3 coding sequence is TGTGCCAGCAGCAGGACAGACCTCTTCAATCAGCCCCAGCATTTT. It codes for CASSRTDLFNQPQHF.